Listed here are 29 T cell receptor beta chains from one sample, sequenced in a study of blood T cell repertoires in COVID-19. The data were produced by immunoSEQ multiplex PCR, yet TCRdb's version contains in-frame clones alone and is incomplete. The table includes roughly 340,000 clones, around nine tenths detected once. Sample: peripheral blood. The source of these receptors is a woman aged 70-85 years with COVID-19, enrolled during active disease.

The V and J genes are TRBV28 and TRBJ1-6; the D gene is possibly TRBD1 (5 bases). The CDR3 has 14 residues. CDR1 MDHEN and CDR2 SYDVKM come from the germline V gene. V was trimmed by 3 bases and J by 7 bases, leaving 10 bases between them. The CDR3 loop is CASSFRVGNSPLHF. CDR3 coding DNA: TGTGCCAGCAGTTTCAGGGTAGGGAATTCACCCCTCCACTTT.

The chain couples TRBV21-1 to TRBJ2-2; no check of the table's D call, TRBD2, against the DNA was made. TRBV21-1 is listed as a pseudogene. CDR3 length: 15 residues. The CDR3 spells CAIRLPSGTSRELLF. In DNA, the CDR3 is TGTGCCATACGGCTCCCTAGCGGGACTAGTCGGGAGCTGCTTTTT.

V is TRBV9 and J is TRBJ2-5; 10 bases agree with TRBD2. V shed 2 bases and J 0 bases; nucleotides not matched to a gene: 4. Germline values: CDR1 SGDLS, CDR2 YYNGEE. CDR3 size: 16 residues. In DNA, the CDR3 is TGTGCCAGCAGCGTTTTTAGCGGGGGGCACCAAGAGACCCAGTACTTC. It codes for CASSVFSGGHQETQYF.

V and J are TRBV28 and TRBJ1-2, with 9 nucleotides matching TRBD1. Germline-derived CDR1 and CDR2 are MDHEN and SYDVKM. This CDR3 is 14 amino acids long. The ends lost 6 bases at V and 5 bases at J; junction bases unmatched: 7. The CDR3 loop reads CASRNRGLGYGYTF. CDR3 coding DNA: TGTGCCAGCAGAAACAGGGGGCTTGGTTATGGCTACACCTTC.

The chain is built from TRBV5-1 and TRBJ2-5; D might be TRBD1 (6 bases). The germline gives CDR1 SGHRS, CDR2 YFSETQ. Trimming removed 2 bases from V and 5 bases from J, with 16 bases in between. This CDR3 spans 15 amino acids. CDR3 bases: TGCGCCAGCAGCTTAACAGGGTCAAAGTGGGAGACCCAGTACTTC. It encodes CASSLTGSKWETQYF.

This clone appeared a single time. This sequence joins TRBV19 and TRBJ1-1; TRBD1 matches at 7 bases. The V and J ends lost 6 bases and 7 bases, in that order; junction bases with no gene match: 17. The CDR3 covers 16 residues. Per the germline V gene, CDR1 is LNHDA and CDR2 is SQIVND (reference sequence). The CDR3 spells CASSPIRQGKRNEAFF. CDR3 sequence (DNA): TGTGCCAGTAGCCCAATCCGACAGGGAAAAAGGAATGAAGCTTTCTTT.

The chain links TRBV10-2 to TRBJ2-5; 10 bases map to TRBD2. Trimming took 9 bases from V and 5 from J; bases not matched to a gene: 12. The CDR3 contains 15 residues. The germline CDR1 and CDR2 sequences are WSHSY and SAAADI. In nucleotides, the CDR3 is TGCGCCAGTACCGAGCGGGGGGGCCTCGGGGAGACCCAGTACTTC. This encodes CASTERGGLGETQYF.

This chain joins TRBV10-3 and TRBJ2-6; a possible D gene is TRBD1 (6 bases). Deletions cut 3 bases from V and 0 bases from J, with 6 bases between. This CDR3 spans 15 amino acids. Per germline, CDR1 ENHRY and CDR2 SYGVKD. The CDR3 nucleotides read TGTGCCATCAGTGAACAGGGCTCTGGGGCCAACGTCCTGACTTTC. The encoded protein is CAISEQGSGANVLTF.

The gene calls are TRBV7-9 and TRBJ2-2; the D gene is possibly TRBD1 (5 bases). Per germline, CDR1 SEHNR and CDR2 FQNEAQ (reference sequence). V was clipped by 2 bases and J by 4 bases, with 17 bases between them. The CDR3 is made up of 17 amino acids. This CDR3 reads CASSLLESVRVTGELFF. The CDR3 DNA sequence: TGTGCCAGCAGCTTACTCGAGTCGGTCAGGGTCACCGGGGAGCTGTTTTTT.

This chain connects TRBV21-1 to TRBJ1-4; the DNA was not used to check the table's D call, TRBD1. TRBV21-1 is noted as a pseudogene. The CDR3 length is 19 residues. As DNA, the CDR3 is TGTGCCAGCAGCAAAGCGCGCGGGACAGGGGGCCGAACTAATGAAAAACTGTTTTTT. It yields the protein CASSKARGTGGRTNEKLFF.

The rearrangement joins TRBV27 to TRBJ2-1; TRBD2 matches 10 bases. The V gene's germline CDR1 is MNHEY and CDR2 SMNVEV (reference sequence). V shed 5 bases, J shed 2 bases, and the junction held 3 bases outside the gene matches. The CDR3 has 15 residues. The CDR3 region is CASSISGGAYNEQFF. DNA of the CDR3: TGTGCCAGCAGTATAAGCGGGGGGGCCTACAATGAGCAGTTCTTC.

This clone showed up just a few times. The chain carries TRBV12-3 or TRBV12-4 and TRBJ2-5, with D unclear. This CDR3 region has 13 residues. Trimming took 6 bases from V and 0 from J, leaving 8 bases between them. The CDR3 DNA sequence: TGTGCCAGCAGGGGCTCCTACCAAGAGACCCAGTACTTC. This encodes CASRGSYQETQYF.

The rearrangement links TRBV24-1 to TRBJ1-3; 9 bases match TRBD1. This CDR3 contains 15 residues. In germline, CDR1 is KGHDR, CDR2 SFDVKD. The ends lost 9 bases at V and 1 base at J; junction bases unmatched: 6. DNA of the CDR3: TGTGCCACCGGGGGGGGGACAGGGTCTGGAAACACCATATATTTT. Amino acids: CATGGGTGSGNTIYF.

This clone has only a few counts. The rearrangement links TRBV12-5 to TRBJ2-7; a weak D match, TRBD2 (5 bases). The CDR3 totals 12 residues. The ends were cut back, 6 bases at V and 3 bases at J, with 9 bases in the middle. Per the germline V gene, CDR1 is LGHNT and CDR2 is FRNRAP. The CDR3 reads CASGRRDYEQYF. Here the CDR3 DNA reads TGTGCTAGTGGGAGACGGGACTACGAGCAGTACTTC.

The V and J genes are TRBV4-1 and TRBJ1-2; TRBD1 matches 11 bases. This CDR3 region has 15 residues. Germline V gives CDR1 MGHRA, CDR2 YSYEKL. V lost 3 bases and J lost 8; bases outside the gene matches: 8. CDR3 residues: CASSQRGQGVNGYTF. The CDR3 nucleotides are TGCGCCAGCAGCCAGAGGGGACAGGGGGTTAACGGCTACACCTTC.

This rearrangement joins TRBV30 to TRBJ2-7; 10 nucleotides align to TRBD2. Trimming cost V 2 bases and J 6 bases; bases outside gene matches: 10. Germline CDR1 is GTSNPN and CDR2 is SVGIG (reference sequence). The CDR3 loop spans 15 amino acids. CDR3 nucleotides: TGTGCCTGGAGTCCAACTAGCGGGGTGGGGTTCGAGCAGTACTTC. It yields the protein CAWSPTSGVGFEQYF.

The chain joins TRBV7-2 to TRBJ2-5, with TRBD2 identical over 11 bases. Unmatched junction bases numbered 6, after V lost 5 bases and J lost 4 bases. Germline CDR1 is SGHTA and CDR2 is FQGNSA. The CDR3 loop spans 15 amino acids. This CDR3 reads CASSDRLAGLETQYF. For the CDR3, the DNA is TGTGCCAGCAGCGACCGACTAGCGGGGCTAGAGACCCAGTACTTC.

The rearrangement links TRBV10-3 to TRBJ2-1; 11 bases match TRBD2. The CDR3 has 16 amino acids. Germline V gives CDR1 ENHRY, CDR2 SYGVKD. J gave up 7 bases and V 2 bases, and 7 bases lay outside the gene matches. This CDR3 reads CAISEEGTSGFNEQFF. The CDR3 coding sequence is TGTGCCATCAGTGAGGAAGGGACTAGCGGTTTTAATGAGCAGTTCTTC.

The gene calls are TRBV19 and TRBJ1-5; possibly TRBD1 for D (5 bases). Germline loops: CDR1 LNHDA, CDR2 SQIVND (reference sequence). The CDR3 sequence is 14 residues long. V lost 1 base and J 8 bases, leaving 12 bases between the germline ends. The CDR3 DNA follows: TGTGCCAGTAGTATAGGGCGCATAGGGGAGCCCCAGCATTTT. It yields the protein CASSIGRIGEPQHF.

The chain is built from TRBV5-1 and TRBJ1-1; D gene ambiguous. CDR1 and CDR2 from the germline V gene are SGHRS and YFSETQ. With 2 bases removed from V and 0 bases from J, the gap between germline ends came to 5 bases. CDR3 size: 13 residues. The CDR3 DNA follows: TGCGCCAGCAGCTTCAATGTGAACACTGAAGCTTTCTTT. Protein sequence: CASSFNVNTEAFF.

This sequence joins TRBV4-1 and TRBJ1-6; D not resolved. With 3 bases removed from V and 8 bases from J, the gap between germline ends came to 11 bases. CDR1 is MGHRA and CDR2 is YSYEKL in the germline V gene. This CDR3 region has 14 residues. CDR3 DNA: TGCGCCAGCAGCCAGGATCGCCGGGATTCACCCCTCCACTTT. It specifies CASSQDRRDSPLHF.

CDR3 in amino acids: CATSQGRANEKLFF. CDR3 nucleotide sequence: TGTGCCACCAGCCAGGGGCGGGCTAATGAAAAACTGTTTTTT. V gene TRBV15 combines with J gene TRBJ1-4; D is possibly TRBD1 (6 bases). Trimming shortened V by 5 bases and J by 3 bases, and 10 bases separated the two germline ends. The germline V gene has CDR1 LNHNV and CDR2 YYDKDF (reference sequence). This CDR3 comprises 14 residues.

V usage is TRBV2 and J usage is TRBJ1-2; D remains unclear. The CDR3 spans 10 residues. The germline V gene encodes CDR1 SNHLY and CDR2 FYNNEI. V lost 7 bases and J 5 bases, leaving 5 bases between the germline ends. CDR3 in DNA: TGTGCCAGCACTCGGTATGGCTACACCTTC. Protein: CASTRYGYTF.

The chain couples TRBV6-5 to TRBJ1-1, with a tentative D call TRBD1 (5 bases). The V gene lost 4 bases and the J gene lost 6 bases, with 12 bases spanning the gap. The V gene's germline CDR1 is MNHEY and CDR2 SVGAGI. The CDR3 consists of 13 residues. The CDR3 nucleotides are TGTGCCAGCAGTTGGGGCCGGGGGGCTGAAGCTTTCTTT. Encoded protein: CASSWGRGAEAFF.

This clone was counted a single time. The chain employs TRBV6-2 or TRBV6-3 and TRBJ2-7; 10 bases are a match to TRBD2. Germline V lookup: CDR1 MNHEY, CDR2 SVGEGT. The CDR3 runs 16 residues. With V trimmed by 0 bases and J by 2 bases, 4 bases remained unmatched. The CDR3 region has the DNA TGTGCCAGCAGTTACTCCCAGCGGGGGGGTGCCTACGAGCAGTACTTC. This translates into CASSYSQRGGAYEQYF.

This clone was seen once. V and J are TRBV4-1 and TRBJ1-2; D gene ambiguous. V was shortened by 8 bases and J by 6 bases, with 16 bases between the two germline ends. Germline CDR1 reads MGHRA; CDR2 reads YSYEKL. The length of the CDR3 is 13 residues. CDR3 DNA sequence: TGCGCCAGCGGTACAGATTACGAAAATGGCTACACCTTC. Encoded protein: CASGTDYENGYTF.

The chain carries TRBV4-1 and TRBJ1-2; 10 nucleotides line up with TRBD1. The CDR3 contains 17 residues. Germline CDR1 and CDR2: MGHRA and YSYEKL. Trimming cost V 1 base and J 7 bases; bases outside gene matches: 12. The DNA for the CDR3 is TGCGCCAGCAGCCAAGCGGGAGGGGACAGGGGCGGATTTGGCTACACCTTC. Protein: CASSQAGGDRGGFGYTF.

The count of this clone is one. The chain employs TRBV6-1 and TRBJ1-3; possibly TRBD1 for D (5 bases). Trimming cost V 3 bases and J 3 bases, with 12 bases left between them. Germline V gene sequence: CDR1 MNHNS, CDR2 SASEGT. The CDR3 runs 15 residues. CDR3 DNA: TGTGCCAGCAGTGATCAGGGTTTGGGTGGAAACACCATATATTTT. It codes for CASSDQGLGGNTIYF.

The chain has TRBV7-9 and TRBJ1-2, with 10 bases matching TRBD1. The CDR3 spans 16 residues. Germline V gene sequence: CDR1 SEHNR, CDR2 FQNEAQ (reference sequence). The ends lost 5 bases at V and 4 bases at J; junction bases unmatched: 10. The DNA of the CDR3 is TGTGCCAGCAGCCGTCCGGGACAGGGGAGAGGCTATGGCTACACCTTC. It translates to CASSRPGQGRGYGYTF.